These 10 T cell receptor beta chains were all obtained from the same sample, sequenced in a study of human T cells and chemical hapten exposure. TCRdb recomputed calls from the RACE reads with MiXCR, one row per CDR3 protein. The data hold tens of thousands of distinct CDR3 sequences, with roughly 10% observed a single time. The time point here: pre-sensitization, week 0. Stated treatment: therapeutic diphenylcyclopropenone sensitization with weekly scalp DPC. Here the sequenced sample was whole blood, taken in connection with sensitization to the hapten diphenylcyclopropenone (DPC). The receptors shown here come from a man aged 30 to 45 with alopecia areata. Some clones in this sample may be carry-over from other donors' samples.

The DNA of the CDR3 is TGTGCCAGCAGCCATCTAGCGGGGAAGGCAGATACGCAGTATTTT. Translating gives CASSHLAGKADTQYF. The chain carries TRBV12-3 or TRBV12-4 and TRBJ2-3; TRBD2 aligns across 9 bases. The CDR3 covers 15 residues. V was clipped by 6 bases and J by 4 bases; unmatched bases: 8.

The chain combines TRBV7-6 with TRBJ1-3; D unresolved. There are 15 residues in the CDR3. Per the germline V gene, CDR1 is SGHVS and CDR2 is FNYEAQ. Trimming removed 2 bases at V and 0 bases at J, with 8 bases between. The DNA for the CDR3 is TGTGCCAGCAGCTTATTTGGCCGCTCTGGAAACACCATATATTTT. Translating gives CASSLFGRSGNTIYF. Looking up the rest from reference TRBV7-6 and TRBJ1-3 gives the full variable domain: GAGVSQSPRYKVTKRGQDVALRCDPISGHVSLYWYRQALGQGPEFLTYFNYEAQQDKSGLPNDRFSAERPEGSISTLTIQRTEQRDSAMYRCASSLFGRSGNTIYFGEGSWLTVV.

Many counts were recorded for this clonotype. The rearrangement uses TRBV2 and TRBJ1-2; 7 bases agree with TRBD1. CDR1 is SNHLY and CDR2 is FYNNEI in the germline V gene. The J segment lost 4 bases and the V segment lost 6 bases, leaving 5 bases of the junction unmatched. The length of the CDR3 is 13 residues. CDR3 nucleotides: TGTGCCAGCAGAGACACAGGGGCCTATGGCTACACCTTC. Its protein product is CASRDTGAYGYTF.

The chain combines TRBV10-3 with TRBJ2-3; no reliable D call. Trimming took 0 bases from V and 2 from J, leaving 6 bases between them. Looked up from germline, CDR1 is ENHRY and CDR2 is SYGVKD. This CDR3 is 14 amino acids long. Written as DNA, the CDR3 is TGTGCCATCAGTGAGTCCGGCAACACAGATACGCAGTATTTT. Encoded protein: CAISESGNTDTQYF.

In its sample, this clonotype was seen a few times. This CDR3 reads CASSFSGRRPYNEQFF. CDR3 bases: TGTGCCAGCAGTTTTAGCGGGAGAAGGCCCTACAATGAGCAGTTCTTC. This chain uses TRBV28 with TRBJ2-1, with 9 bases that match TRBD2. The CDR3 is made up of 16 amino acids. Germline trimming cut 3 bases from V and 2 bases from J; bases unmatched to any gene: 5. CDR1 and CDR2 from the germline V gene are MDHEN and SYDVKM.

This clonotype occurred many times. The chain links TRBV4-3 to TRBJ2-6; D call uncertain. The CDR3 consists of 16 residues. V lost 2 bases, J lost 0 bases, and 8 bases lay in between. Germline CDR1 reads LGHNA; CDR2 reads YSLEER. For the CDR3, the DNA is TGCGCCAGCAGCCAACAGGCAATCTCTGGGGCCAACGTCCTGACTTTC. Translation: CASSQQAISGANVLTF.

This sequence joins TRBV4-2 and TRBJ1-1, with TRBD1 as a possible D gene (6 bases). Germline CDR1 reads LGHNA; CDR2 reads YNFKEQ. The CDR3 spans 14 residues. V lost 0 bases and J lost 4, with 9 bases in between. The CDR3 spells CASSQEQGFTEAFF. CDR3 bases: TGTGCCAGCAGCCAAGAGCAGGGGTTCACTGAAGCTTTCTTT.

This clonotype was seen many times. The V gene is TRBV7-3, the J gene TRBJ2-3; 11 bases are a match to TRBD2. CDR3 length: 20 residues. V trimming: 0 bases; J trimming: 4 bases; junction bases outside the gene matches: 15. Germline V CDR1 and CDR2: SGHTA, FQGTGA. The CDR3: CASSLTTAGTSGGVADTQYF. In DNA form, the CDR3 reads TGTGCCAGCAGCTTAACCACTGCCGGGACTAGCGGAGGGGTGGCAGATACGCAGTATTTT.

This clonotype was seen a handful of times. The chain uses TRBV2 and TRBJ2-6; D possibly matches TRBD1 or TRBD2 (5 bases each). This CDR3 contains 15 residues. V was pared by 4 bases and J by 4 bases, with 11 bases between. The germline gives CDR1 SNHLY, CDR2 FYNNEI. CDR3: CASSVEGPGANVLTF. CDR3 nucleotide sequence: TGTGCCAGCAGTGTAGAGGGGCCAGGGGCCAACGTCCTGACTTTC.

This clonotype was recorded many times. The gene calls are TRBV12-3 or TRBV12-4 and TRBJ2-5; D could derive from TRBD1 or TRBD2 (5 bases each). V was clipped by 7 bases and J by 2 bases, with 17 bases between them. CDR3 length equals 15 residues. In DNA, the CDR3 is TGTGCCAGCACCTCCCGGGACGGATCGCAAGAGACCCAGTACTTC. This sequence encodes CASTSRDGSQETQYF.